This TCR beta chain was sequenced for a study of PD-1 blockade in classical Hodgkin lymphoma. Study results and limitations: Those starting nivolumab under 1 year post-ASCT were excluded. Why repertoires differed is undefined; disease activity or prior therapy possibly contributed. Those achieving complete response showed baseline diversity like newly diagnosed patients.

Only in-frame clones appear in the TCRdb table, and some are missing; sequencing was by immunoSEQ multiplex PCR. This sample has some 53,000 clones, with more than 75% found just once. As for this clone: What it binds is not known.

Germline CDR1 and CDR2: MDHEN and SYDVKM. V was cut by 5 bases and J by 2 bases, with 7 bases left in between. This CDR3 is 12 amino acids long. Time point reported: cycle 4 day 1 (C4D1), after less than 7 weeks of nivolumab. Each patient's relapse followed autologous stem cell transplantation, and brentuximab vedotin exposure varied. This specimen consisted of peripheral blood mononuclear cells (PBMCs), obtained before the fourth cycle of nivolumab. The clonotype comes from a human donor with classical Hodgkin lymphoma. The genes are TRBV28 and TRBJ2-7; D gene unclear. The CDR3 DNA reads TGTGCCAGCAGTCTACCGGCCTACGAGCAGTACTTC. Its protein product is CASSLPAYEQYF.